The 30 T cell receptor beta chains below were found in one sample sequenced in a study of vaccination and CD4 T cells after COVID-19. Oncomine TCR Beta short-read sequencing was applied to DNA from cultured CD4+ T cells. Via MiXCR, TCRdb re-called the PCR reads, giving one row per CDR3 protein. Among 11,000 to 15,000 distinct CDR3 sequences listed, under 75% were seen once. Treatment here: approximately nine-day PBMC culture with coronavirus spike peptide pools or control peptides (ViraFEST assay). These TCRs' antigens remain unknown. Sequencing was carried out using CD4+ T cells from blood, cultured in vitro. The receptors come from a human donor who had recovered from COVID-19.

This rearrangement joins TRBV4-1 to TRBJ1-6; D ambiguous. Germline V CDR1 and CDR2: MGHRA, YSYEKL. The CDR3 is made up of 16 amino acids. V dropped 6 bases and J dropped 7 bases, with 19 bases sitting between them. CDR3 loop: CASSPIDEGRNSPLHF. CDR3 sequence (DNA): TGCGCCAGCAGTCCCATTGACGAAGGGAGGAATTCACCCCTCCACTTT.

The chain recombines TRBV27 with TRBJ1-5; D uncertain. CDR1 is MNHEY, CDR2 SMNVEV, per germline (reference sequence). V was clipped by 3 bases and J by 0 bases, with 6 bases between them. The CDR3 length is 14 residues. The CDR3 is CASSFTDSNQPQHF. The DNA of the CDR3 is TGTGCCAGCAGTTTTACGGATAGCAATCAGCCCCAGCATTTT.

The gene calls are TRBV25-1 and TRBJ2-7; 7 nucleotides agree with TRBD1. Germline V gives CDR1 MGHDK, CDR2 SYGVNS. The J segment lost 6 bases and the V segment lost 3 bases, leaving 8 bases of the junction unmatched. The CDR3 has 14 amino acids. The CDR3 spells CASSDFRGYPEQYF. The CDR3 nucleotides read TGTGCCAGCAGTGATTTCAGGGGGTACCCCGAGCAGTACTTC.

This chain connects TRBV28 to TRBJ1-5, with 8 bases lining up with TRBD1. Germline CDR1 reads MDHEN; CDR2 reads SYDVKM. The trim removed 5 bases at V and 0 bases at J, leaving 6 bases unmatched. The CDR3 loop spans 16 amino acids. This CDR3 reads CASSRQGPNSNQPQHF. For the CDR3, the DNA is TGTGCCAGCAGTCGACAGGGGCCTAATAGCAATCAGCCCCAGCATTTT. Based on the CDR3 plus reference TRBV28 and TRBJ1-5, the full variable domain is DVKVTQSSRYLVKRTGEKVFLECVQDMDHENMFWYRQDPGLGLRLIYFSYDVKMKEKGDIPEGYSVSREKKERFSLILESASTNQTSMYLCASSRQGPNSNQPQHFGDGTRLSIL.

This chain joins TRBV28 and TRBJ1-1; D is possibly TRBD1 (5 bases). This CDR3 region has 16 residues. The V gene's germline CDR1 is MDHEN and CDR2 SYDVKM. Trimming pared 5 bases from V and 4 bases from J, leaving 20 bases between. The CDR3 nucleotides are TGTGCCAGCAGTCCCCGTTTTAGAGGTGGGGGCACTGAAGCTTTCTTT. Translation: CASSPRFRGGGTEAFF.

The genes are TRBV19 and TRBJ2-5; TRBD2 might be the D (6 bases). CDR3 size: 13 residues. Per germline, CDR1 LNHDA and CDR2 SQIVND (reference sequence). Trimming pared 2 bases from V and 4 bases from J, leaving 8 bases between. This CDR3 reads CASSISGGETQYF. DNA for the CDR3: TGTGCCAGTAGTATATCCGGGGGAGAGACCCAGTACTTC.

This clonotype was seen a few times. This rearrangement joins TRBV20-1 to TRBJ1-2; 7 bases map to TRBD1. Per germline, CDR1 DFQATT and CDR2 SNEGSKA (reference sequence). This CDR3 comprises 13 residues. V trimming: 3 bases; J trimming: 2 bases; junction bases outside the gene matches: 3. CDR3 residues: CSARGTENYGYTF. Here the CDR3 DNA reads TGCAGTGCTAGGGGGACAGAGAACTATGGCTACACCTTC.

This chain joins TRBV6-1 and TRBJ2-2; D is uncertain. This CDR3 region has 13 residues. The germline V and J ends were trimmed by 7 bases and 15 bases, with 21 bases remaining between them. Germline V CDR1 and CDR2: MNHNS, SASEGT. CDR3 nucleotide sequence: TGTGCCAGCACCCCGGAAGGAGTACCTCGTGTGTTTTTT. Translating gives CASTPEGVPRVFF.

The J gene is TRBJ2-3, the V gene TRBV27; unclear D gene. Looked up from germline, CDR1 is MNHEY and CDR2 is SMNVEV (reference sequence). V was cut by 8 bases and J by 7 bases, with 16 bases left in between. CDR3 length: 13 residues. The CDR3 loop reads CASLTPGRNTQYF. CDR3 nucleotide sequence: TGTGCCAGCCTCACTCCAGGAAGAAATACGCAGTATTTT.

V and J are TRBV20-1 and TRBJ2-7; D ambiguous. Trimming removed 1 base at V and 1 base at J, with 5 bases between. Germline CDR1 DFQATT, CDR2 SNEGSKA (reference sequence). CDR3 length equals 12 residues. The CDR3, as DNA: TGCAGTGCTAGAGTCTATTCCTACGAGCAGTACTTC. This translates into CSARVYSYEQYF.

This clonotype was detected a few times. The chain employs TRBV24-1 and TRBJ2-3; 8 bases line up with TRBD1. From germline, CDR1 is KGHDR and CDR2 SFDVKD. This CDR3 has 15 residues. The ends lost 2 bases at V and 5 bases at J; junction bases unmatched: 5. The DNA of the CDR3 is TGTGCCACCAGTGATTCCAGGGGGCGGGGAGATACGCAGTATTTT. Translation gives CATSDSRGRGDTQYF.

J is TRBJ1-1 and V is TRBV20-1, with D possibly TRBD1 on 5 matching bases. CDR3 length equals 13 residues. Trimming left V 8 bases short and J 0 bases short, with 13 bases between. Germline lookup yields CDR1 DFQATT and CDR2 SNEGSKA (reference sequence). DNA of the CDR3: TGCAGTACCCAGACAGCGATGAACACTGAAGCTTTCTTT. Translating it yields CSTQTAMNTEAFF.

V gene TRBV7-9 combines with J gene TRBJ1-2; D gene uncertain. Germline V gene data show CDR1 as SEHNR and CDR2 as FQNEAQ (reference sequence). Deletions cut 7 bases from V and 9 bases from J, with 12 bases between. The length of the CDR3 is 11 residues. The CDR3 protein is CASTLIGSYTF. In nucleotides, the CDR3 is TGTGCCAGCACCCTTATAGGGAGCTACACCTTC. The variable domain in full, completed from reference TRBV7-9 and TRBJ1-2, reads DTGVSQNPRHKITKRGQNVTFRCDPISEHNRLYWYRQTLGQGPEFLTYFQNEAQLEKSRLLSDRFSAERPKGSFSTLEIQRTEQGDSAMYLCASTLIGSYTFGSGTRLTVV.

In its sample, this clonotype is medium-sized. The CDR3 sequence: CASSLSWGIADTQYF. DNA of the CDR3: TGTGCCAGCAGCCTAAGTTGGGGGATCGCAGATACGCAGTATTTT. This chain joins TRBV9 and TRBJ2-3, with D perhaps being TRBD1 or TRBD2 (5 bases each). The CDR3 covers 15 residues. Between the trimmed V and J ends, which lost 4 bases and 4 bases, there was a span of 16 bases. The germline CDR1 and CDR2 sequences are SGDLS and YYNGEE.

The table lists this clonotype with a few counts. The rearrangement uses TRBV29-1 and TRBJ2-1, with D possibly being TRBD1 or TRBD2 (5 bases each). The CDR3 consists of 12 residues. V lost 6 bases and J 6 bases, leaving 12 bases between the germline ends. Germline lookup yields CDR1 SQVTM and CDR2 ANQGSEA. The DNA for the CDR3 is TGCAGCGTGGGGGTAACCACCAATGAGCAGTTCTTC. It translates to CSVGVTTNEQFF.

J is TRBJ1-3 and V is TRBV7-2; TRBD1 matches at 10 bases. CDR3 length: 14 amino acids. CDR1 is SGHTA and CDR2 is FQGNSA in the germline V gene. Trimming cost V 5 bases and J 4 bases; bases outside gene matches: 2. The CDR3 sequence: CASSQTGGGNTIYF. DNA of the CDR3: TGTGCCAGCAGCCAGACAGGGGGCGGAAACACCATATATTTT.

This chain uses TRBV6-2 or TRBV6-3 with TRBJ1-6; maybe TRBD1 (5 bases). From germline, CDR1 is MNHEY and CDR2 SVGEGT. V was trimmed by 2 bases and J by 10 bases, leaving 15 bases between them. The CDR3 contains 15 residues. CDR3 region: CASSYVRAQRSPLHF. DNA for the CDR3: TGTGCCAGCAGTTACGTCAGGGCCCAGAGGTCACCCCTCCACTTT.

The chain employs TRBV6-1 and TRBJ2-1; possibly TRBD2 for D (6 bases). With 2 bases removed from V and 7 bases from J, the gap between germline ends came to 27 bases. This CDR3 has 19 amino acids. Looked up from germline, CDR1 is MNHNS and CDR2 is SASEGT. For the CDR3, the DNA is TGTGCCAGCAGTGAATGGGACGGAGGGGCCTTGGGGGTTACAAATGAGCAGTTCTTC. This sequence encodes CASSEWDGGALGVTNEQFF.

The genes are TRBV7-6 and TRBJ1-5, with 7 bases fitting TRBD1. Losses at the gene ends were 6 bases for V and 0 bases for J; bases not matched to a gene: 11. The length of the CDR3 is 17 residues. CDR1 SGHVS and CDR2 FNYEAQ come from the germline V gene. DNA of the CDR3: TGTGCCAGCAGACCCAACGTTACAGGGGATAGCAATCAGCCCCAGCATTTT. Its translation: CASRPNVTGDSNQPQHF.

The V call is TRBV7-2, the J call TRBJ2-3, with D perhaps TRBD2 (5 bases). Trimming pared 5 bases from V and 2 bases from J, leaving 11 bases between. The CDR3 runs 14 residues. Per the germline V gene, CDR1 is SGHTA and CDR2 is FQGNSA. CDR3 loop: CASSPGLDTDTQYF. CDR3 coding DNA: TGTGCCAGCAGCCCAGGACTGGACACAGATACGCAGTATTTT.

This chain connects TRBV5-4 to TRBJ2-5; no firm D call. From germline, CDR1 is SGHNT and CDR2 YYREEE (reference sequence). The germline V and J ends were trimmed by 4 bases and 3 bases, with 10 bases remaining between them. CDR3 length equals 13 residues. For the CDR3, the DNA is TGTGCCAGCAGCGGCGGTTCGAAAGAGACCCAGTACTTC. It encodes CASSGGSKETQYF.

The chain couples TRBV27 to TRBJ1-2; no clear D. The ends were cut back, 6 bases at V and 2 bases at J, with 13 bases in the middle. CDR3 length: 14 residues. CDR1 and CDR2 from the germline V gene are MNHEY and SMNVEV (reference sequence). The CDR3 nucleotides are TGTGCCAGCAGGCCACCTGACACGAACTATGGCTACACCTTC. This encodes CASRPPDTNYGYTF.

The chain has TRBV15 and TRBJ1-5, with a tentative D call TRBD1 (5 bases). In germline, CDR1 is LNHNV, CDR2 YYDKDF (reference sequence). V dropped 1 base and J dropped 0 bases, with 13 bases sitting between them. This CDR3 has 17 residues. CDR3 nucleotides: TGTGCCACCAGCAGAGTAAAGGACATCATTAGCAATCAGCCCCAGCATTTT. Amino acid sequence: CATSRVKDIISNQPQHF.

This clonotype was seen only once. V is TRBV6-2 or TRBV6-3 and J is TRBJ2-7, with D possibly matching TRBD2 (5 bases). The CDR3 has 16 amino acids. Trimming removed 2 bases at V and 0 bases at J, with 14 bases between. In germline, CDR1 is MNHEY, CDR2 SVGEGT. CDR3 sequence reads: CASSYAAAGVSYEQYF. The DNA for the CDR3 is TGTGCCAGCAGTTACGCAGCGGCAGGCGTCTCCTACGAGCAGTACTTC.

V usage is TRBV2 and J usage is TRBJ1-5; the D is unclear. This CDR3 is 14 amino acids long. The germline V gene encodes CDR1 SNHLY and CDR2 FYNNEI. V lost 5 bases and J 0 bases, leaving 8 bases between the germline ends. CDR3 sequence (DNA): TGTGCCAGCAGTCGCGAGCCTAGCAATCAGCCCCAGCATTTT. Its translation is CASSREPSNQPQHF.

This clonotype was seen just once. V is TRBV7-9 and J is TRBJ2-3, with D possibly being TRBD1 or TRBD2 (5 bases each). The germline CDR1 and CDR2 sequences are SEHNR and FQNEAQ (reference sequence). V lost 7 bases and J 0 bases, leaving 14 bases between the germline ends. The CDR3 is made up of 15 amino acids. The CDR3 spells CASNPPGPSTDTQYF. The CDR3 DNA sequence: TGTGCCAGCAACCCGCCGGGACCGAGCACAGATACGCAGTATTTT. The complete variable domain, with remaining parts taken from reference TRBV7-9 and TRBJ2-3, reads DTGVSQNPRHKITKRGQNVTFRCDPISEHNRLYWYRQTLGQGPEFLTYFQNEAQLEKSRLLSDRFSAERPKGSFSTLEIQRTEQGDSAMYLCASNPPGPSTDTQYFGPGTRLTVL.

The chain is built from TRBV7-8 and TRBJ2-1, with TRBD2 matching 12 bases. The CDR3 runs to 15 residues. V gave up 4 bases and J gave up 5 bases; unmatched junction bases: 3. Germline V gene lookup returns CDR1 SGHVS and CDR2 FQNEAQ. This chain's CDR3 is CASSSSGGANNEQFF. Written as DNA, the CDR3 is TGTGCCAGCAGCTCTAGCGGGGGGGCAAACAATGAGCAGTTCTTC.

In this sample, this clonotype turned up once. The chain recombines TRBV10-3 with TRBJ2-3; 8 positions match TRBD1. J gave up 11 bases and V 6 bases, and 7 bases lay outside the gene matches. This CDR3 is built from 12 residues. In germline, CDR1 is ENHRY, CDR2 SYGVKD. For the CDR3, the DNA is TGTGCCATCAGAGAAGACAGGGGAGGGCAGTATTTT. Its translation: CAIREDRGGQYF.

The chain's CDR3 is CASRPDRGNSHSPLHF. The CDR3 DNA sequence: TGTGCCAGCAGACCGGACAGGGGGAATTCGCATTCACCCCTCCACTTT. The rearrangement links TRBV6-2 or TRBV6-3 to TRBJ1-6; 10 bases agree with TRBD1. Germline CDR1 and CDR2: MNHEY and SVGEGT. This CDR3 is 16 amino acids long. Trimming cost V 6 bases and J 8 bases; bases outside gene matches: 10.

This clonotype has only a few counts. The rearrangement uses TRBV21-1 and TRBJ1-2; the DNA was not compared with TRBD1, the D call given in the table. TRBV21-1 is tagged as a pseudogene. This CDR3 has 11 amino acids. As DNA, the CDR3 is TGTGCCAGCAGGCGGGGACACGGCTACACCTTC. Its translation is CASRRGHGYTF.